Listed below are T cell receptor beta chains from one sample, sequenced in a study of cytomegalovirus exposure and HLA in healthy donors. TCRdb's table, derived via immunoSEQ multiplex PCR, lists solely in-frame clones and lacks some. The table lists roughly 140,000 clones, with approximately 1% in the top ten. Sample: PBMCs. The receptors derive from a male donor in good health and CMV-seronegative. The conserved cysteine and the conserved F or W are not part of the CDR3 here.

v_gene: TRBV18; CDR3aa: ASSTGRGDEKLF
v_gene: TRBV7-3; CDR3aa: ASSFDAPGQNTGELF
v_gene: TRBV6-1; CDR3aa: ASSEVKKSLSGEQY
v_gene: TRBV4-2; CDR3aa: ASSYNGALAGPTDTQY
v_gene: TRBV10-3; CDR3aa: AISPDQGAIGQF
v_gene: TRBV19; CDR3aa: ASTSGGYEQY
v_gene: TRBV6-6; CDR3aa: ASRETGTGTYEQY
v_gene: TRBV6-1; CDR3aa: ASSAAGGQETQY
v_gene: TRBV10-1; CDR3aa: ASSESGRGWEQY
v_gene: TRBV2; CDR3aa: ASQRREALLYEQY
v_gene: TRBV10-1; CDR3aa: ASSDGSAGDWF
v_gene: TRBV10-2; CDR3aa: ASSELTENTGELF
v_gene: TRBV30; CDR3aa: AWTSQVGSREQY
v_gene: TRBV5-1; CDR3aa: ASRTDPNYGYT
v_gene: TRBV5-1; CDR3aa: ASSLSNRDRGANYGYT
v_gene: TRBV28; CDR3aa: ASSPPSYNEQF
v_gene: TRBV6-4; CDR3aa: ASSPQGGGYT
v_gene: TRBV19; CDR3aa: ASLQGSAGANVLT
v_gene: TRBV27; CDR3aa: ASSHSPRSNQPQH
v_gene: TRBV29-1; CDR3aa: SVPGRGSVQTQY
v_gene: TRBV27; CDR3aa: ASRSSGGPKNEQY
v_gene: TRBV2; CDR3aa: ASPRTEAF
v_gene: TRBV5-1; CDR3aa: ASSLEQGRETQY
v_gene: TRBV2; CDR3aa: ASISGFGGYT
v_gene: TRBV5-1; CDR3aa: ASSFSADTEAF
v_gene: TRBV6-1; CDR3aa: ASSVSPAGGPEAF
v_gene: TRBV7-9; CDR3aa: ASSSGLAGAIGELF
v_gene: TRBV30; CDR3aa: AWRDRGAGELF
v_gene: TRBV9; CDR3aa: ASSVDMLNTEAF
v_gene: TRBV5-1; CDR3aa: ASSFGRSNTGELF
v_gene: TRBV30; CDR3aa: AWSVRFAAITGELF
v_gene: TRBV5-6; CDR3aa: ASSFGQGGRLYGYT